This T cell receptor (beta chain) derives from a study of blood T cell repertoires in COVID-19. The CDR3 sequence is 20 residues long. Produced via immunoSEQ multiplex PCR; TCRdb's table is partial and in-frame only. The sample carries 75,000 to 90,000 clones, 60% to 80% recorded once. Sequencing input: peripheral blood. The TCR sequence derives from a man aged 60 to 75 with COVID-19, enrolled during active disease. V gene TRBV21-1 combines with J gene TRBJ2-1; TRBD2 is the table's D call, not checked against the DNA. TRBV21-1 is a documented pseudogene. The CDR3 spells CASSTHLTSGRAVNHNEQFF. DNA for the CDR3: TGTGCCAGCAGCACCCATTTGACTAGCGGGAGGGCCGTTAATCACAATGAGCAGTTCTTC.